The clone carrying this T cell receptor beta chain was detected ten times or more. The antigen is unknown. In the authors' methods: A classifier of distant metastasis in papillary thyroid cancer was built from CDR3 differences (across clinicopathological groups). TCRdb re-processed the PCR reads through MiXCR. The V and J calls and clone size come from TCRdb's table, not from the authors' own analysis. The table lists 30,000 to 40,000 clones, roughly a sixth of them singletons. CDR1 and CDR2 (germline): MNHEY, SVGEGT. The CDR3 spans 15 residues. Trimming at V came to 6 bases and at J to 1 base, leaving 4 bases not matched to a gene. This sample was taken from a study of metastatic and nonmetastatic thyroid tumors. Study at large: Malignant thyroid and benign thyroid patients provided blood and tumor or nodule tissue whose repertoires were compared.

Ahead of thyroid surgery, no patient had received treatment of any kind. General study findings and limits: Patients with malignant thyroid tumors reportedly had significantly higher TCR beta diversity than those with benign nodules, in blood and tumor.

The chain recombines TRBV6-2 or TRBV6-3 with TRBJ1-5; 9 positions match TRBD1. This clonotype originated in a male donor with papillary thyroid cancer or a benign thyroid nodule (not recorded which). Some clones in this sample may be carry-over from other donors' samples. The sequenced sample consisted of blood. The CDR3 coding sequence is TGTGCCAGCAGACTGGGACAGGGCAGCAATCAGCCCCAGCATTTT. Amino acid sequence: CASRLGQGSNQPQHF.